Reported below is one T cell receptor (beta chain). This sample is drawn from a study of CD8+CD57+ T cells in acquired aplastic anemia. Trimming left V 4 bases short and J 9 bases short, with 22 bases between. The length of the CDR3 is 15 residues. The germline CDR1 and CDR2 sequences are SGHVS and FNYEAQ. Genomic DNA provided the template from which TCR beta VDJ and CDR3 profiles were obtained. TCRdb re-derived calls from the reads in MiXCR, one entry per CDR3 protein. Among 400,000 to 450,000 distinct CDR3 sequences listed, 65% to 80% were seen once. The source is a human donor in good health, serving as a control. The sequenced material came from sorted CD4+, CD8+, or CD8+CD57+ T cells (not recorded which) from PBMCs. The chain links TRBV7-6 to TRBJ2-7; possibly TRBD2 for D (5 bases). CDR3 amino acids: CASSSHGEQNYTQYF. The CDR3 DNA follows: TGTGCCAGCAGCTCCCACGGGGAACAGAACTACACGCAGTACTTC.